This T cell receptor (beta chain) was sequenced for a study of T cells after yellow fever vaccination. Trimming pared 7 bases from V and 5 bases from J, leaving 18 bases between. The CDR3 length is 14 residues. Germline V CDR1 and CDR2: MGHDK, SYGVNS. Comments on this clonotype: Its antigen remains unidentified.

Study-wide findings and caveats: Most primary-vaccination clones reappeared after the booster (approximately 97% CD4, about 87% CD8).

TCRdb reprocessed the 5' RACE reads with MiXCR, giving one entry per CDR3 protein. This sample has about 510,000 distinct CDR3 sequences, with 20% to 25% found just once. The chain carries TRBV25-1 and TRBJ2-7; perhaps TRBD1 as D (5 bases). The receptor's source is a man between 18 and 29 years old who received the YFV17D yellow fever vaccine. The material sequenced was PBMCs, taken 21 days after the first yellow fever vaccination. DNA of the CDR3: TGTGCCAGCACTCCCGTAGGGGCAGGAAACGAGCAGTACTTC. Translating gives CASTPVGAGNEQYF.